This T cell receptor beta chain was identified in a study of sequential checkpoint blockade in melanoma. For the study at large: DNA from 91 pretreatment tumor samples underwent TCRβ immunosequencing.

Points from the study as a whole: T-cell fraction and clonality followed PD-L1 and CD8+ counts, not mutational load.

Concerning this clone itself: Antigen: not known.

As for treatment: randomized to nivolumab then ipilimumab (arm A) or the reverse (arm B). This CDR3 has 14 residues. In germline, CDR1 is SGDLS, CDR2 YYNGEE. Deletions cut 3 bases from V and 5 bases from J, with 9 bases between. Using immunoSEQ multiplex PCR, the repertoire was profiled, and TCRdb retains in-frame clones only, with some absent. The table lists some 40,000 clones, roughly 32% of them singletons. This specimen consisted of tumor tissue (inferred from file names), obtained from a patient given nivolumab and ipilimumab in sequence. This chain joins TRBV9 and TRBJ1-6; D ambiguous. The sequence derives from a human donor with melanoma. The CDR3 loop reads CASSGVPDNSPLHF. CDR3 nucleotides: TGTGCCAGCAGCGGTGTACCGGATAATTCACCCCTCCACTTT.